This T cell receptor (beta chain) was retrieved from a study of T cell repertoires in cytomegalovirus infection. Whole-study context: Indications of both CMV infection and matching HLA type were provided by public TCR beta signatures.

Regarding the study as a whole: Public TCR beta family frequency separated CMV-and-HLA carriers, including in an independent cohort.

The CDR3 has 15 amino acids. V lost 4 bases and J lost 0, with 13 bases in between. Germline V CDR1 and CDR2: SGHRS, YFSETQ. One entry per CDR3 protein results from TCRdb running MiXCR on the reads. The sample yields fewer than 550,000 distinct CDR3 sequences, 26% seen once. This clonotype showed up just once. Its antigen remains unidentified. The sequence came from a human donor in good health (CMV status not recorded). Some clones in this sample may be carry-over from other donors' samples. Sequenced: PBMCs. The V gene is TRBV5-1, the J gene TRBJ2-5, with D possibly being TRBD2 (6 bases). The CDR3: CASSRAIADQETQYF. CDR3 sequence (DNA): TGCGCCAGCAGCCGAGCGATAGCGGACCAAGAGACCCAGTACTTC.